This T cell receptor beta chain was profiled in a study of blood T cell repertoires in COVID-19. Turning to the study itself: Sample material is recorded as cDNA or gDNA derived from T cells, B-cell-depleted T cells, or PBMCs.

Germline CDR1 GTSNPN, CDR2 SVGIG (reference sequence). With 2 bases removed from V and 5 bases from J, the gap between germline ends came to 18 bases. The CDR3 is made up of 16 amino acids. Original processing notes: Amplification with reference gene primers provided the estimates of nucleated cell counts. This table comes from immunoSEQ multiplex PCR, and its TCRdb copy is limited to in-frame clones, with some not included. That table is the source of V, J and clone size, and D and trimming were worked out from the DNA. The sample holds 85,000 to 120,000 clones, about 91% seen once. The material sequenced was peripheral blood. The sequence came from a man in his late teens or twenties with acute or convalescent COVID-19. The chain employs TRBV30 and TRBJ1-4, with TRBD1 as a possible D gene (5 bases). As DNA, the CDR3 is TGTGCCTGGAGTACCCTGGTTGGGGGGGTCAATGAAAAACTGTTTTTT. This sequence encodes CAWSTLVGGVNEKLFF.